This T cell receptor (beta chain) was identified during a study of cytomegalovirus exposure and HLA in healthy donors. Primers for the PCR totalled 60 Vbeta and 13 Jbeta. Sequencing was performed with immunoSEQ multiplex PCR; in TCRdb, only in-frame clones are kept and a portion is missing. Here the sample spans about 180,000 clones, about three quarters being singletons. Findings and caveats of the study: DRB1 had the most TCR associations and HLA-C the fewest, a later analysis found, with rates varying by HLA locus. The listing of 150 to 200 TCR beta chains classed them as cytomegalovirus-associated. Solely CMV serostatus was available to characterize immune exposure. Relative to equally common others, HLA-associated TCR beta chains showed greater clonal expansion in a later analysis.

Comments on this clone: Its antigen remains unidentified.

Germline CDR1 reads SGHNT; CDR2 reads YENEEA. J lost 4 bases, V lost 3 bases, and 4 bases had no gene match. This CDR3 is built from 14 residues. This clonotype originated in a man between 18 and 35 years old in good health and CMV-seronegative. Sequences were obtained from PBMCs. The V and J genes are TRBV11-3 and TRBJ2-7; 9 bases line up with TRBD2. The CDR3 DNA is TGTGCCAGCAGCTTTGGTAGCGGGAGTTACGAGCAGTACTTC. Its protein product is CASSFGSGSYEQYF.